The clone carrying this TCR beta chain appeared many times. The data were obtained in a study of Graves' ophthalmopathy and Graves' hyperthyroidism. RNA transcripts served as template for amplifying TCR beta CDR3 sequences. HTBI primers were employed in first-round RT-PCR, then a second-round multiplex PCR followed. TCRdb re-derived calls from the multiplex PCR reads in MiXCR, one entry per CDR3 protein. The sample lists a few hundred thousand distinct CDR3 sequences; roughly 17% were seen once. V was shortened by 3 bases and J by 1 base, with 4 bases between the two germline ends. CDR3 size: 13 residues. Hyperthyroidism counted as stable given no ophthalmopathy within 18 months of follow-up.

The chain is built from TRBV12-3 or TRBV12-4 and TRBJ1-3; D remains unclear. This sequence was found in an adult woman with stable Graves' hyperthyroidism. Sequenced material: peripheral blood. The CDR3 protein is CASSLGSGNTIYF. CDR3 nucleotide sequence: TGTGCCAGCAGTTTGGGGTCTGGAAACACCATATATTTT.